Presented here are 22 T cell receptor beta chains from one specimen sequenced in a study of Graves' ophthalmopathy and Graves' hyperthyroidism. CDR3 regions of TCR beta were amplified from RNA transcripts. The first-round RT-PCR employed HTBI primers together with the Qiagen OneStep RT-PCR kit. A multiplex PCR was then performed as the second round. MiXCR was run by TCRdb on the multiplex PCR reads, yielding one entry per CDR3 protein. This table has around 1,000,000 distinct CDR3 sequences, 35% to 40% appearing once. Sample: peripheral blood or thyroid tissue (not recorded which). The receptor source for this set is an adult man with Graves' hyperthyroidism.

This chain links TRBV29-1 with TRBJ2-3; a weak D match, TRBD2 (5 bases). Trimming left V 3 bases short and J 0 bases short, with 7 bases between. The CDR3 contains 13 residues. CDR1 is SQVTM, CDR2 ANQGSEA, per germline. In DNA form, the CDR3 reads TGCAGCGTTGATTGGAGGAGCACAGATACGCAGTATTTT. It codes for CSVDWRSTDTQYF.

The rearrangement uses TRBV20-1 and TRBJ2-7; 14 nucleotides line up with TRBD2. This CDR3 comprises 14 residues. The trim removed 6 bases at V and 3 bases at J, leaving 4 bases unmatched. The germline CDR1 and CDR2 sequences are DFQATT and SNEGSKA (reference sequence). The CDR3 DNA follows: TGCAGTGCCGGGACTAGCGGGAGCGTCTACGAGCAGTACTTC. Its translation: CSAGTSGSVYEQYF.

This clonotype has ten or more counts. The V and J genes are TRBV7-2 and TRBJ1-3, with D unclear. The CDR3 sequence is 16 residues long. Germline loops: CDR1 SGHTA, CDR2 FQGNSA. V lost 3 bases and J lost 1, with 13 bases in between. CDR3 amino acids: CASSLTGSQSGNTIYF. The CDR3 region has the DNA TGTGCCAGCAGCTTGACTGGGAGTCAGTCTGGAAACACCATATATTTT.

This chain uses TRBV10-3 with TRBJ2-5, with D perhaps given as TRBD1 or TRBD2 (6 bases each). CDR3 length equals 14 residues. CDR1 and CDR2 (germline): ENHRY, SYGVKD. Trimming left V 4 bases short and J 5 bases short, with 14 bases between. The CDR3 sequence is CAISAGGGVETQYF. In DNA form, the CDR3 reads TGTGCCATCAGTGCTGGAGGGGGAGTGGAGACCCAGTACTTC.

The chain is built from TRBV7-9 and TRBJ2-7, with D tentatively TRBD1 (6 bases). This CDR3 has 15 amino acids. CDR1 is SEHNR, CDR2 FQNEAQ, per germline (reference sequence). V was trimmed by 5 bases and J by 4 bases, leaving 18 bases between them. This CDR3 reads CASSHRDKSWYEQYF. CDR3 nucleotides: TGTGCCAGCAGCCACCGGGACAAATCCTGGTACGAGCAGTACTTC.

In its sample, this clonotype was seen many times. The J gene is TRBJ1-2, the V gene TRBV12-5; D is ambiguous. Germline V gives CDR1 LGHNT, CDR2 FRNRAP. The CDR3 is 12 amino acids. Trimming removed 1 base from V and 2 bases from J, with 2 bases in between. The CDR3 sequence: CASGLENYGYTF. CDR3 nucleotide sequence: TGTGCTAGTGGTTTGGAGAACTATGGCTACACCTTC.

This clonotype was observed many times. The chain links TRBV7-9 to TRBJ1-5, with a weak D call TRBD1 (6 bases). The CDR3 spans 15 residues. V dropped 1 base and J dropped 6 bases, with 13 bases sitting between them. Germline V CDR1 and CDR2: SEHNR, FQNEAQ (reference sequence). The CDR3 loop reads CASSLGSGAGQPQHF. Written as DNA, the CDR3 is TGTGCCAGCAGCTTAGGTTCGGGGGCGGGTCAGCCCCAGCATTTT.

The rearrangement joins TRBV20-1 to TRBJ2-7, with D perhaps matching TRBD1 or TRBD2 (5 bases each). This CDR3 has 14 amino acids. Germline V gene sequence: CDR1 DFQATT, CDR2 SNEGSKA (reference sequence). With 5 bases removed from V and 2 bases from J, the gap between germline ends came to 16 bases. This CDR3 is CSAPDIAGAYEQYF. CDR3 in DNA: TGCAGTGCTCCGGACATCGCCGGGGCCTACGAGCAGTACTTC.

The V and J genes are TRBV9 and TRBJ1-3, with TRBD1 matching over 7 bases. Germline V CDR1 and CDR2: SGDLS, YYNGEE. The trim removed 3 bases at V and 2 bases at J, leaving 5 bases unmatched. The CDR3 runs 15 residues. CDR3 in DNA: TGTGCCAGCAGCGCCTGGGACAGCCCTGGAAACACCATATATTTT. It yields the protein CASSAWDSPGNTIYF.

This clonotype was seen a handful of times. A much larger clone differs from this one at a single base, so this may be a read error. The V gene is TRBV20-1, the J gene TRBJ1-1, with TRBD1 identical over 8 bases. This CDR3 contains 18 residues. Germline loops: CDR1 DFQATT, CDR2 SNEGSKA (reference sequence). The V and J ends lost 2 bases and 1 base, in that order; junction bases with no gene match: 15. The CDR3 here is CSARRTGSTYRSNTEAFF. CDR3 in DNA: TGCAGTGCTAGACGGACAGGGAGCACATATAGGTCGAACACTGAAGCTTTCTTT.

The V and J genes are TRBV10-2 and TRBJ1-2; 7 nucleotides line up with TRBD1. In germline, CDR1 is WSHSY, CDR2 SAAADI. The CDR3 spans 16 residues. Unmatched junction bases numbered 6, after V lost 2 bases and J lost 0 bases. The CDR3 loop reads CASSEPDRRSNYGYTF. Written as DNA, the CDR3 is TGCGCCAGCAGTGAGCCGGACAGGCGCTCTAACTATGGCTACACCTTC.

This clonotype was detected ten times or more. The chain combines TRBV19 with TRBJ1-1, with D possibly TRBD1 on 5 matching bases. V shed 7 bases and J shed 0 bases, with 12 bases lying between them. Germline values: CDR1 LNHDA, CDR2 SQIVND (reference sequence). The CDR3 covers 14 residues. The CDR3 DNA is TGTGCCAGTACTATTACAGGAATGAACACTGAAGCTTTCTTT. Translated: CASTITGMNTEAFF.

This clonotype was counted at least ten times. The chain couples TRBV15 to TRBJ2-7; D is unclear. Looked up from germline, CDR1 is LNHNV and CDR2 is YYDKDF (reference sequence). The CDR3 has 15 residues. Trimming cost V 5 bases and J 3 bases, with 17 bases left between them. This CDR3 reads CATSPPVQAIYEQYF. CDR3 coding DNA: TGTGCCACCAGCCCCCCGGTACAAGCCATCTACGAGCAGTACTTC.

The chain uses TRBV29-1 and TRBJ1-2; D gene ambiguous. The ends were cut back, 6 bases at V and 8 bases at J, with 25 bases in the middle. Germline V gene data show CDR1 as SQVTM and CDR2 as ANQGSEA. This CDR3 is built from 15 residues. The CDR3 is CSVVGDKVDGRGYTF. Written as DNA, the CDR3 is TGCAGCGTAGTTGGAGATAAAGTGGATGGCCGGGGCTACACCTTC.

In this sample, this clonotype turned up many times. The CDR3 loop is CASSPGQGAQRETQYF. The CDR3 DNA follows: TGTGCCAGCAGCCCGGGACAGGGGGCGCAGCGTGAGACCCAGTACTTC. This chain uses TRBV9 with TRBJ2-5; 12 bases line up with TRBD1. With V trimmed by 4 bases and J by 5 bases, 9 bases remained unmatched. Germline V CDR1 and CDR2: SGDLS, YYNGEE. CDR3 size: 16 residues.

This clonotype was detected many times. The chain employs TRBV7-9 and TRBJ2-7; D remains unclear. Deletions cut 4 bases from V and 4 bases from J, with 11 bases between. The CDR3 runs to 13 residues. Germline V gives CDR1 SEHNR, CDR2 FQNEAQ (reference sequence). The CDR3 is CASSSGRFYEQYF. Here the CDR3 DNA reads TGTGCCAGCAGCTCCGGTCGTTTTTACGAGCAGTACTTC.

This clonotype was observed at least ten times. CDR3 bases: TGCAGCGTCCGGGACGGACAAGAGACCCAGTACTTC. Its protein product is CSVRDGQETQYF. This chain uses TRBV29-1 with TRBJ2-5; D may correspond to TRBD1 or TRBD2 (5 bases each). V gave up 6 bases and J gave up 2 bases, with 10 bases separating them. This CDR3 has 12 amino acids. Germline assignment: CDR1 SQVTM and CDR2 ANQGSEA. The whole variable domain, filled in from reference TRBV29-1 and TRBJ2-5, reads SAVISQKPSRDICQRGTSLTIQCQVDSQVTMMFWYRQQPGQSLTLIATANQGSEATYESGFVIDKFPISRPNLTFSTLTVSNMSPEDSSIYLCSVRDGQETQYFGPGTRLLVL.

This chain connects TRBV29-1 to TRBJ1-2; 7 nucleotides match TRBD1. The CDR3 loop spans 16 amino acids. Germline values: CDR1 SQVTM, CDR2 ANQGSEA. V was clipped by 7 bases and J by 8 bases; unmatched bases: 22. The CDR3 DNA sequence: TGCAGCGCCTCGCATGGGGGGGACAGAACACGCTGGGGCTACACCTTC. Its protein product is CSASHGGDRTRWGYTF.

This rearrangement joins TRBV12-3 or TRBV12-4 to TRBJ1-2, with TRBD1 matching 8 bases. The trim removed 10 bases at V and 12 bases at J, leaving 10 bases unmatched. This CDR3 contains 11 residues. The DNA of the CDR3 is TGTGCCACCGACAGGGGAGTTGGAAACACCTTC. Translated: CATDRGVGNTF.

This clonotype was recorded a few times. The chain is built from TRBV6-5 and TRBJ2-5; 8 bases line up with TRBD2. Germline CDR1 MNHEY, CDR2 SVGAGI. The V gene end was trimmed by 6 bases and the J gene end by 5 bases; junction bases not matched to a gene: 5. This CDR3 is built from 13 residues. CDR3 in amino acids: CASRPGLVETQYF. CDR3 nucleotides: TGTGCCAGCAGGCCGGGACTAGTTGAGACCCAGTACTTC.

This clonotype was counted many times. The CDR3 DNA sequence: TGCAGTGCTAGATACAGGGGAGACGGCTACACCTTC. It is translated as CSARYRGDGYTF. The chain recombines TRBV20-1 with TRBJ1-2; 7 bases map to TRBD1. The germline CDR1 and CDR2 sequences are DFQATT and SNEGSKA (reference sequence). After removal of 2 bases from V and 8 bases from J, the junction contained 5 bases not matched to a gene. The length of the CDR3 is 12 residues.

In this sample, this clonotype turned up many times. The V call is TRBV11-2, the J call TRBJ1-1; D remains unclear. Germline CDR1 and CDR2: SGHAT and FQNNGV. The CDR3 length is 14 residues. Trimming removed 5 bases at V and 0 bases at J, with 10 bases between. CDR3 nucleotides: TGTGCCAGCAGCGTCAGGCCGGTGAACACTGAAGCTTTCTTT. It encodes CASSVRPVNTEAFF.